This T cell receptor (beta chain) is from a study of shared clonotypes between healthy human individuals. Sequencing was performed with immunoSEQ multiplex PCR; in TCRdb, only in-frame clones are kept and a portion is missing. In the table there are around 2.5 million clones, roughly 93% of which are singletons. Comment on this clone: The sample has other DNA sequences that encode this CDR3 too.

The germline CDR1 and CDR2 sequences are MNHNS and SASEGT. Losses at the gene ends were 6 bases for V and 0 bases for J; bases not matched to a gene: 5. The CDR3 consists of 15 residues. The TCR was taken from a man younger than 35 in good health. Some clones in this sample may be carry-over from other donors' samples. The sequencing sample was made of naive CD4+ T cells from PBMCs. Subset reported: CD45RA+ positively selected. V and J are TRBV6-1 and TRBJ2-7, with 10 nucleotides matching TRBD2. CDR3 loop: CASRRTSGNSYEQYF. The CDR3 DNA is TGTGCCAGCAGGAGGACTAGCGGAAACTCCTACGAGCAGTACTTC.